Included here is one T cell receptor (beta chain) sequence, with context. The antigen remains undetermined. CDR3 length: 15 residues. V dropped 6 bases and J dropped 4; count of bases not matched to a gene: 10. CDR1 MDHEN and CDR2 SYDVKM come from the germline V gene. These data are taken from a study of cytomegalovirus exposure and HLA in healthy donors. Study-level points and caveats: Later, an analysis found that common viral pathogens appeared to be linked with several of the most significant clusters.

The PCR was carried out with 60 Vbeta primers and 13 Jbeta primers. Assay: immunoSEQ multiplex PCR; the TCRdb copy retains only in-frame clones and omits some. The sample has tens of thousands of clones; around 81% are singletons. The V gene is TRBV28, the J gene TRBJ2-3; TRBD2 agrees at 7 bases. This receptor was identified in a middle-aged man in good health and CMV-seronegative. The sample taken for sequencing was PBMCs. CDR3 sequence: CASSHPGGSADTQYF. The DNA for the CDR3 is TGTGCCAGCAGCCACCCGGGAGGTTCGGCAGATACGCAGTATTTT. Full variable domain (remainder filled in from reference TRBV28 and TRBJ2-3): DVKVTQSSRYLVKRTGEKVFLECVQDMDHENMFWYRQDPGLGLRLIYFSYDVKMKEKGDIPEGYSVSREKKERFSLILESASTNQTSMYLCASSHPGGSADTQYFGPGTRLTVL.